Listed here is a single TCR beta chain. These data come from a study of blood T cell repertoires in COVID-19. Background on the study: Researchers got acute and convalescent COVID-19 samples from the United States, Italy and Spain. PBMCs, B-cell-depleted T cells, or T cells were the source of the cDNA or gDNA that made up the material.

Authors' methods: Reference gene primer amplification gave estimated nucleated cell counts. The table came from immunoSEQ multiplex PCR; TCRdb's copy has only in-frame clones and leaves some out. V and J calls and clone size are given by that table; D and trimming were obtained from the DNA. The table lists under 300,000 clones, approximately 90% of them singletons. The CDR3 totals 15 residues. V lost 2 bases to trimming and J lost 2 bases, with 9 bases between them. From germline, CDR1 is LGHDT and CDR2 YNNKEL (reference sequence). This chain uses TRBV3-1 (or the pseudogene TRBV3-2) with TRBJ2-2; D is unresolved. This TCR derives from a middle-aged woman with acute or convalescent COVID-19. Sequenced input: peripheral blood. Written as DNA, the CDR3 is TGTGCCAGCAGCCAAACGTCAGGTAACACCGGGGAGCTGTTTTTT. Its protein product is CASSQTSGNTGELFF.